Included here is one T cell receptor beta chain sequence, with context. No cognate antigen has been identified for it. No quality values exist for individual bases; no much larger clone is one base distant. Sequences MDHEN (CDR1) and SYDVKM (CDR2) are obtained from the germline V gene. The CDR3 runs 15 residues from the cysteine to the phenylalanine. Only CDR3 DNA is held: 45 bases, read in frame from base 1. V is shortened by 3 bases, J by 4 bases, and the region joining them spans 14 bases. TCRbeta CDR3 regions were amplified from genomic DNA using the immunoSEQ Assay, a bias-controlled multiplex PCR. Turning to the authors' computational methods: Within the assay, amplification of reference gene primers was used to estimate how many nucleated cells each sample contained. To quantify the absolute abundance of each unique TCRbeta CDR3 rearrangement, sequence reads were collapsed and filtered. For each sample, productive Simpson clonality was calculated as the square root of Simpson's diversity index across productive rearrangements. Imported from immuneACCESS, the table was reduced by TCRdb to in-frame sequences with V and J called. These copies leave out some clones; in studies compared against another copy, an unresolved V gene accounts for under half, and the cause of the remainder is not known. The V and J calls and clone size were taken over from that table, and D and trimming were inferred from the DNA. The sample data list roughly 250,000 clones, and approximately 86% of these were observed just once. The ten largest make up approximately 1.5% of the sample.

This entry is derived from a study of blood T cell repertoires in COVID-19 (dated by TCRdb to 2019 to 2021). Looking at the study overall: Samples from collaborators originated in the United States, Italy and Spain and spanned both the acute and convalescent phases of COVID-19. The prospective study material was composed of cDNA or gDNA derived from T cells, B-cell-depleted T cells, or PBMCs. Subjects who had been exposed to COVID-19, were actively infected with it, or had recovered from it provided the deeply sampled blood TCRbeta repertoires that made up the dataset. The repertoires were released in a freely available public database intended as a resource for research on the immune response to SARS-CoV-2. Samples came from the ongoing ImmuneRACE study (first 160 participants) plus 1,254 subjects from 6 global collaborators. The sample metadata nearly always contained a de-identified subject ID, COVID-19 status, age in years and sex. Where HLA class I and class II types were available, the types were taken from metadata supplied by the sample provider, not from assay-based typing.

Participants in the prospective study were enrolled through a virtual design, were aged about 18 to 100 years, and lived in approximately 25 United States geographic areas. In the prospective study, cohorts were assigned on the basis of participant-reported clinical history obtained from a screening survey and a study questionnaire. For ImmuneRACE Cohort 3, a participant was defined as recovered based on two consecutive negative NP/OP PCR tests, clearance by a healthcare professional, or resolution of symptoms. In the prospective study, whole blood, serum and a nasopharyngeal or oropharyngeal swab were collected from each participant by mobile phlebotomists. Prospective study participants could optionally give additional blood draws and questionnaires over an approximately 2-month period. Before DNA extraction, prospective study blood samples were shipped either frozen or at room temperature. Points the paper makes about the study in general: Clinical and demographic metadata were provided uncurated, with the amount varying by source and participant.

The sample comprised PBMCs or T cells enriched from blood (not recorded which). This clonotype originated in a woman aged 50 to 60 who had recovered from COVID-19. This chain joins TRBV28 to TRBJ2-3; TRBD2 might be the D gene, on 6 matching bases. The nucleotides read TGTGCCAGCAGTTTGGGACGGGGGACTGCAGATACGCAGTATTTT. This gives the protein CASSLGRGTADTQYF.